This T cell receptor beta chain was observed in a study of identical twins. In the case of this clonotype: What it recognizes is unknown.

The CDR3 consists of 11 residues. The germline V and J ends were trimmed by 2 bases and 7 bases, with 8 bases remaining between them. Germline CDR1 DFQATT, CDR2 SNEGSKA (reference sequence). Study outcomes and limitations: Weaker excess sharing between twins was seen in beta out-of-frame sequences. For cord blood, abundant beta clonotypes had fewer insertions, unlike memory repertoires, which showed none.

MiXCR was run by TCRdb on the 5' RACE reads, yielding one entry per CDR3 protein. The table shows 700,000 to 950,000 distinct CDR3 sequences, with over 9% occurring only once. These data are also associated with another study on yellow fever vaccine responses in identical twins.

The clonotype was recovered from a woman aged 18-29 years in good health. The V gene is TRBV20-1, the J gene TRBJ1-1; D remains ambiguous. The sequencing sample was made of PBMCs. In nucleotides, the CDR3 is TGCAGTGCTAGATTCCCGGATGAAGCTTTCTTT. Translated: CSARFPDEAFF.